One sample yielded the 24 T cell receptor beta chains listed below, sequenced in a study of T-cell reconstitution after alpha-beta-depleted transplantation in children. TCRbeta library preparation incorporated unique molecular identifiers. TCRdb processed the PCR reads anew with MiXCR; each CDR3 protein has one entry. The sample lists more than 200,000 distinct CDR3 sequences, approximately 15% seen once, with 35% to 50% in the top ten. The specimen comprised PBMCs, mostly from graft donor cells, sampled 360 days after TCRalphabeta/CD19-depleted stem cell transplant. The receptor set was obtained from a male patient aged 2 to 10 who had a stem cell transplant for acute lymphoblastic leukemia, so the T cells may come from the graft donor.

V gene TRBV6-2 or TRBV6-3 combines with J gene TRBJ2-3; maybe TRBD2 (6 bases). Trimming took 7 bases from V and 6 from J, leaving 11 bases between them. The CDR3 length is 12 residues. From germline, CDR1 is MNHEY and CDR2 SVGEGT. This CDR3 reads CASTGTPDTQYF. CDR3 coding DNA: TGTGCCAGCACCGGGACTCCGGATACGCAGTATTTT.

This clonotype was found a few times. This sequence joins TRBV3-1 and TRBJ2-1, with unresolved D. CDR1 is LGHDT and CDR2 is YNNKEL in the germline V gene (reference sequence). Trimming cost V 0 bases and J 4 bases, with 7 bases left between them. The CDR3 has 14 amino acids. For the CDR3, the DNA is TGTGCCAGCAGCCAAGATTCCGTGTACAATGAGCAGTTCTTC. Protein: CASSQDSVYNEQFF.

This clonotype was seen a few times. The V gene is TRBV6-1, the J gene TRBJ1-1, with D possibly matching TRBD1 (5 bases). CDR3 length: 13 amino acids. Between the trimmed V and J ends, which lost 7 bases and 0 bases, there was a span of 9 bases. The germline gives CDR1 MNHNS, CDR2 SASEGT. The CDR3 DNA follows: TGTGCCAGCAAACTACAGGTGAACACTGAAGCTTTCTTT. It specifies CASKLQVNTEAFF.

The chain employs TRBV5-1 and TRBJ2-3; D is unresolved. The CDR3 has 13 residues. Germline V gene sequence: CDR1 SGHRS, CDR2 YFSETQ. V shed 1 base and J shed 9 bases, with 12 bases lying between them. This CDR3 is CASSLRTADTQYF. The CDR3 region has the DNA TGCGCCAGCAGCTTGAGGACGGCGGACACGCAGTATTTT.

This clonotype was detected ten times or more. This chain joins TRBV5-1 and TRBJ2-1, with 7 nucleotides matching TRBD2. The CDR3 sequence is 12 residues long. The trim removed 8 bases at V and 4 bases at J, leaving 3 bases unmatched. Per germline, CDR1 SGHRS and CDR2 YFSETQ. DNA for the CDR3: TGCGCCAGTGGGCGGGGGTACAATGAGCAGTTCTTC. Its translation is CASGRGYNEQFF.

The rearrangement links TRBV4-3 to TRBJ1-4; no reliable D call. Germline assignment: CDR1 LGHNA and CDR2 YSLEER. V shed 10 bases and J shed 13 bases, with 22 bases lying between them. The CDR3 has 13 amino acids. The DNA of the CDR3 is TGCGCCACCCCTCCAACCTGTAGTGTCATACTGTTTTTT. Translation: CATPPTCSVILFF.

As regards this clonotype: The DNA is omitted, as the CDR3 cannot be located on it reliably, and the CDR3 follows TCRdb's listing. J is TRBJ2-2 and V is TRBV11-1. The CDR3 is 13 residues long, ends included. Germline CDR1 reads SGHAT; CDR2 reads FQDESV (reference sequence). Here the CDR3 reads CASSLGGLGSCFF.

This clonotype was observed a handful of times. Here the CDR3 DNA reads TGTGCCAGCAGCTTCCTAGTCGGGATGCCGGGACAGGGATCCTCTGGGGCCAACGTCCTGACTTTC. Residues: CASSFLVGMPGQGSSGANVLTF. The chain combines TRBV7-2 with TRBJ2-6, with 9 bases that match TRBD1. V lost 3 bases to trimming and J lost 0 bases; unmatched junction nucleotides: 18. CDR1 and CDR2 from the germline V gene are SGHTA and FQGNSA. The CDR3 has 22 amino acids.

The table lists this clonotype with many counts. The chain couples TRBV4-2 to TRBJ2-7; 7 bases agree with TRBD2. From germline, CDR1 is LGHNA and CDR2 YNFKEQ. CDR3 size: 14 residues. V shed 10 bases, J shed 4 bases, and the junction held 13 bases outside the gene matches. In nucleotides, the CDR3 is TGTGCCACCGCCCGCGGACTAGAGAATTACGAGCAGTACTTC. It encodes CATARGLENYEQYF.

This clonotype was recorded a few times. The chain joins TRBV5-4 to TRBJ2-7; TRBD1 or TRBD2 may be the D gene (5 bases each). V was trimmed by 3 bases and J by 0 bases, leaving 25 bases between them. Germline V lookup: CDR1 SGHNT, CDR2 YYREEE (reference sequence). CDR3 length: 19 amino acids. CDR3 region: CASSSWTGPNHRSSYEQYF. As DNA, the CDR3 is TGTGCCAGCAGCTCATGGACGGGGCCCAACCATAGGAGCTCCTACGAGCAGTACTTC.

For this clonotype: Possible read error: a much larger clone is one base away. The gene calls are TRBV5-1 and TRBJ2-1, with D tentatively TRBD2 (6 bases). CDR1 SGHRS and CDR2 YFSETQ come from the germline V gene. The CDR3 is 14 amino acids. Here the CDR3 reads CSSSPGDPYNEQFF. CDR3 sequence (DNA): TGCTCCAGCAGCCCGGGGGACCCCTACAATGAGCAGTTCTTC.

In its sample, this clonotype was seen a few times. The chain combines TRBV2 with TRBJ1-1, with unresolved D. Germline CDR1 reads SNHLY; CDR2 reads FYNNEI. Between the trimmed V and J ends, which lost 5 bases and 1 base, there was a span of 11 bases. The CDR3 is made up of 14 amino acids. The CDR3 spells CASSTLVSNTEAFF. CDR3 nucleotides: TGTGCCAGCAGTACACTAGTCTCGAACACTGAAGCTTTCTTT.

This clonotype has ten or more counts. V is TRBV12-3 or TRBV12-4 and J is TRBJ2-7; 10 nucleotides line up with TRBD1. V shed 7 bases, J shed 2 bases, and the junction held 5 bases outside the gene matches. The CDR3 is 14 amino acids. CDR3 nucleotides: TGTGCCAGCACTCCGGACAGGGGGGCCTACGAGCAGTACTTC. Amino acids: CASTPDRGAYEQYF.

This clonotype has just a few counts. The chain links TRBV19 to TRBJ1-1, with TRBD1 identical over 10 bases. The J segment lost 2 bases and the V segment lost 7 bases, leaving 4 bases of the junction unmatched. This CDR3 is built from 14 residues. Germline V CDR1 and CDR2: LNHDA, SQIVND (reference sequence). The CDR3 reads CASTRTGGNTEAFF. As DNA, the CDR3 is TGTGCCAGTACCCGGACAGGGGGTAACACTGAAGCTTTCTTT. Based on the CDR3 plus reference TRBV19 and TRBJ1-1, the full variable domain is DGGITQSPKYLFRKEGQNVTLSCEQNLNHDAMYWYRQDPGQGLRLIYYSQIVNDFQKGDIAEGYSVSREKKESFPLTVTSAQKNPTAFYLCASTRTGGNTEAFFGQGTRLTVV.

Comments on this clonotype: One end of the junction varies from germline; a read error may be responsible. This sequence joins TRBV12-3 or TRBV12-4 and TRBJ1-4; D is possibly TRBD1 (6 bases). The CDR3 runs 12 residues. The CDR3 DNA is TGTGCCAGCAGTTTATGGGCCGGGGGGCTGATTTTT. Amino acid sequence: CASSLWAGGLIF.

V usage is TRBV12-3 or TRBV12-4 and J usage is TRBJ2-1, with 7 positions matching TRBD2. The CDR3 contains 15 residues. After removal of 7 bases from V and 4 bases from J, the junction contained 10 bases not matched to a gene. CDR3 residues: CASTHQAGTYNEQFF. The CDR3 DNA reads TGTGCCAGCACCCATCAAGCGGGAACTTACAATGAGCAGTTCTTC.

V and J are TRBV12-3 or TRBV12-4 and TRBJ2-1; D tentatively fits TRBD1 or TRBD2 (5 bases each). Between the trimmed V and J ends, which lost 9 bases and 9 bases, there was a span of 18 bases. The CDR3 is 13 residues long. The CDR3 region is CASLGARGGEQFF. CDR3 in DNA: TGTGCCAGTTTGGGTGCGAGGGGTGGTGAGCAGTTCTTC.

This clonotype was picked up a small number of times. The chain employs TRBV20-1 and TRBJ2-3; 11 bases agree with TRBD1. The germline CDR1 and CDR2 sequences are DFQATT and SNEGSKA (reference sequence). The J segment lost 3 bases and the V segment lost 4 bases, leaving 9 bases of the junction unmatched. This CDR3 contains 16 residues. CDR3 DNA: TGCAGTGCTACGCCGGTGGACAGGGGGCGGACAGATACGCAGTATTTT. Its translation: CSATPVDRGRTDTQYF.

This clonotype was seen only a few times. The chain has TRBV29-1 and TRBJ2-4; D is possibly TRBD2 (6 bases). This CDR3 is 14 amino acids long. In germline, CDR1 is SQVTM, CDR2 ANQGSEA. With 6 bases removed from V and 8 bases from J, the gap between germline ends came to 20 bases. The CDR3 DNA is TGCAGCGTCGCCATGGGGGTTTGGGGGGACATTCAGTACTTC. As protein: CSVAMGVWGDIQYF.

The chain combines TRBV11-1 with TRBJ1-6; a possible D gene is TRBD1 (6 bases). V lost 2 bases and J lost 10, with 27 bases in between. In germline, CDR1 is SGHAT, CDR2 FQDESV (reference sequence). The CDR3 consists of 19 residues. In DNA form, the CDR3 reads TGTGCCAGCAGCTTAAGAGGGGGACCTCCTTTGCTACGTCTATCACCCCTCCACTTT. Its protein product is CASSLRGGPPLLRLSPLHF. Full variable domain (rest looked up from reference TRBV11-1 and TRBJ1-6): EAEVAQSPRYKITEKSQAVAFWCDPISGHATLYWYRQILGQGPELLVQFQDESVVDDSQLPKDRFSAERLKGVDSTLKIQPAELGDSAMYLCASSLRGGPPLLRLSPLHFGNGTRLTVT.

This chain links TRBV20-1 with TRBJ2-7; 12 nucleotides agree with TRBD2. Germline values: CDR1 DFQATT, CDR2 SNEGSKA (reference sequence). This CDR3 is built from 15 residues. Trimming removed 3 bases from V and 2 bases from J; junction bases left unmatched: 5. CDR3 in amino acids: CSASQTSGRTYEQYF. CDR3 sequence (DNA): TGCAGTGCTAGCCAGACTAGCGGGAGAACCTACGAGCAGTACTTC.

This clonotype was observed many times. This chain's CDR3 is CASWTSYNSPLHF. The DNA of the CDR3 is TGTGCCAGTTGGACCTCCTATAATTCACCCCTCCACTTT. V gene TRBV27 combines with J gene TRBJ1-6; D uncertain. Germline-derived CDR1 and CDR2 are MNHEY and SMNVEV (reference sequence). The V gene lost 9 bases and the J gene lost 0 bases, with 6 bases spanning the gap. This CDR3 is built from 13 residues.

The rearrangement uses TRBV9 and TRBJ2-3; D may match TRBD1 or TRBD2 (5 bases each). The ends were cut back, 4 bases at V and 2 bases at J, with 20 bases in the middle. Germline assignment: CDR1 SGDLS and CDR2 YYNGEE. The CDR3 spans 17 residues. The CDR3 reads CASSPPHPGRITDTQYF. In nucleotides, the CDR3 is TGTGCCAGCAGCCCCCCCCACCCGGGACGTATCACAGATACGCAGTATTTT.

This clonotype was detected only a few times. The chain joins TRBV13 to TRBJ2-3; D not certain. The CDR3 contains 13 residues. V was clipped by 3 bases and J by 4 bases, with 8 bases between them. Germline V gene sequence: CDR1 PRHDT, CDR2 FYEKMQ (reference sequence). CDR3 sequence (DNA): TGTGCCAGCAGCTTTATTACCGCAGATACGCAGTATTTT. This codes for CASSFITADTQYF.